A single sample is the source of the 27 T cell receptor beta chains below, sequenced in a study of shared clonotypes between healthy human individuals (dated by TCRdb to about 2020). Library method: the immunoSEQ multiplex PCR assay. This is the immuneACCESS table as TCRdb keeps it, with only in-frame sequences that have V and J called. A part of the clones is gone; compared with another copy, unresolved V genes explain less than half, and the rest is unexplained. Present in this sample are 2 million to 2.5 million clones, less than 95% of which were seen just once. Clones ranked in the top ten supply about 0.41% of the sample. The material sequenced was naive CD4+ T cells from PBMCs. What this sample's cell subset or site label stands for: CD45RA+ positively selected. The receptors stem from a man between 18 and 35 years old in good health. Some clones in this sample may be carry-over from other donors' samples.

The chain employs TRBV4-1 and TRBJ1-5, with TRBD1 matching 9 bases. Germline V gene data show CDR1 as MGHRA and CDR2 as YSYEKL. V trimming: 4 bases; J trimming: 0 bases; junction bases outside the gene matches: 4. The length of the CDR3 is 16 residues. The CDR3 reads CASSRLDRGSNQPQHF. CDR3 DNA sequence: TGCGCCAGCAGCCGCCTGGACAGGGGTAGCAATCAGCCCCAGCATTTT.

Here the CDR3 reads CASSQSLSYEQYF. The DNA of the CDR3 is TGTGCCAGCAGCCAATCCCTCTCCTACGAGCAGTACTTC. The gene calls are TRBV14 and TRBJ2-7; no definite D call. Germline CDR1 and CDR2: SGHDN and FVKESK. The CDR3 is 13 amino acids. V gave up 2 bases and J gave up 0 bases, with 5 bases separating them.

The V and J genes are TRBV7-2 and TRBJ1-1, with 7 bases fitting TRBD1. Germline V gene sequence: CDR1 SGHTA, CDR2 FQGNSA. This CDR3 contains 17 residues. Losses at the gene ends were 2 bases for V and 1 base for J; bases not matched to a gene: 10. The DNA of the CDR3 is TGTGCCAGCAGCTTACGGATCAGGGGGAAGGCGAACACTGAAGCTTTCTTT. Its translation: CASSLRIRGKANTEAFF.

The chain combines TRBV5-4 with TRBJ2-2; D possibly corresponds to TRBD2 (6 bases). Per the germline V gene, CDR1 is SGHNT and CDR2 is YYREEE (reference sequence). Trimming shortened V by 4 bases and J by 1 base, and 11 bases separated the two germline ends. There are 15 residues in the CDR3. CDR3 DNA: TGTGCCAGCAGCCCCGGAGGGGTGAACACCGGGGAGCTGTTTTTT. It is translated as CASSPGGVNTGELFF.

In DNA form, the CDR3 reads TGCGCCAGCAGCCAAGATCCCTCGGGACAGGGGGGCAGGCCCATTCAAGAGACCCAGTACTTC. Amino acid sequence: CASSQDPSGQGGRPIQETQYF. The V call is TRBV4-1, the J call TRBJ2-5, with 11 bases identical to TRBD1. The CDR3 extends over 21 amino acids. V was pared by 0 bases and J by 2 bases, with 17 bases of the junction left unmatched. Per germline, CDR1 MGHRA and CDR2 YSYEKL.

The genes are TRBV10-1 and TRBJ2-7; D is unresolved. Germline V gene lookup returns CDR1 WNHNN and CDR2 SYGVQD (reference sequence). Trimming removed 8 bases at V and 2 bases at J, with 16 bases between. The CDR3 runs 14 residues. The CDR3 region has the DNA TGCGCCAGCCAAATCCGACTGGAAACCTACGAGCAGTACTTC. Its translation: CASQIRLETYEQYF.

Concerning this clone: The same CDR3 arises from other DNA sequences in this sample as well. V is TRBV7-3 and J is TRBJ2-5, with TRBD1 matching over 8 bases. V was clipped by 5 bases and J by 2 bases; unmatched bases: 1. The CDR3 runs 13 residues. The germline V gene encodes CDR1 SGHTA and CDR2 FQGTGA. CDR3 nucleotide sequence: TGTGCCAGCAGCCAGGGGGCACAAGAGACCCAGTACTTC. Protein product: CASSQGAQETQYF.

The rearrangement uses TRBV10-3 and TRBJ1-1; 8 bases match TRBD1. Unmatched junction bases numbered 7, after V lost 6 bases and J lost 1 base. Germline V gene sequence: CDR1 ENHRY, CDR2 SYGVKD. The CDR3 runs to 15 residues. Here the CDR3 DNA reads TGTGCCATCAGAAAGACAGGGGCCGCGAACACTGAAGCTTTCTTT. Protein sequence: CAIRKTGAANTEAFF.

The V gene is TRBV19, the J gene TRBJ2-2; TRBD1 is a possible D gene (5 bases). The CDR3 contains 15 residues. Trimming cost V 3 bases and J 2 bases, with 10 bases left between them. The germline gives CDR1 LNHDA, CDR2 SQIVND (reference sequence). DNA of the CDR3: TGTGCCAGTAGTATGACCGACAGAAACACCGGGGAGCTGTTTTTT. It specifies CASSMTDRNTGELFF. Variable domain in full (rest from reference TRBV19 and TRBJ2-2): DGGITQSPKYLFRKEGQNVTLSCEQNLNHDAMYWYRQDPGQGLRLIYYSQIVNDFQKGDIAEGYSVSREKKESFPLTVTSAQKNPTAFYLCASSMTDRNTGELFFGEGSRLTVL.

As concerns this clone: This same CDR3 is encoded by further DNA sequences in the sample. The J gene is TRBJ1-4, the V gene TRBV29-1; tentative D call: TRBD1 (6 bases). Germline-derived CDR1 and CDR2 are SQVTM and ANQGSEA. Trimming took off 4 bases at V and 6 bases at J, with 9 bases between the two ends. The CDR3 is 12 residues long. The CDR3 reads CSVVSGDEKLFF. The CDR3 nucleotides are TGCAGCGTTGTATCAGGGGATGAAAAACTGTTTTTT.

The V call is TRBV12-5, the J call TRBJ1-1, with D tentatively TRBD1 (6 bases). The CDR3 extends over 14 amino acids. Germline V gene lookup returns CDR1 LGHNT and CDR2 FRNRAP. Trimming stripped 2 bases from V and 10 bases from J, with 17 bases between. The CDR3 sequence is CASGLTGGGSVAFF. In DNA, the CDR3 is TGTGCTAGTGGTTTGACCGGGGGCGGTTCGGTAGCTTTCTTT.

This chain joins TRBV6-5 and TRBJ1-2, with a tentative D call TRBD1 (6 bases). The germline gives CDR1 MNHEY, CDR2 SVGAGI. The CDR3 loop spans 14 amino acids. Trimming removed 6 bases at V and 2 bases at J, with 13 bases between. In DNA form, the CDR3 reads TGTGCCAGCAGGGACTTGGGGGGCAACTATGGCTACACCTTC. Translation gives CASRDLGGNYGYTF.

The chain recombines TRBV2 with TRBJ2-1; weak D call: TRBD2 (7 bases). The V gene lost 3 bases and the J gene lost 5 bases, with 14 bases spanning the gap. The V gene's germline CDR1 is SNHLY and CDR2 FYNNEI. This CDR3 is built from 15 residues. The CDR3 loop is CASSEGGGINNEQFF. In DNA, the CDR3 is TGTGCCAGCAGTGAGGGAGGGGGGATTAACAATGAGCAGTTCTTC.

This chain uses TRBV29-1 with TRBJ1-4; D perhaps matches TRBD1 (6 bases). V was shortened by 7 bases and J by 2 bases, with 8 bases between the two germline ends. Germline V gene sequence: CDR1 SQVTM, CDR2 ANQGSEA. The CDR3 has 12 residues. CDR3 sequence: CSAGGTNEKLFF. CDR3 nucleotide sequence: TGCAGCGCGGGGGGCACTAATGAAAAACTGTTTTTT.

The chain recombines TRBV7-9 with TRBJ2-1, with D possibly called TRBD1 or TRBD2 (5 bases each). Per germline, CDR1 SEHNR and CDR2 FQNEAQ (reference sequence). CDR3 length: 15 residues. V lost 2 bases and J lost 8, with 16 bases in between. The CDR3 bases are TGTGCCAGCAGCTTACTGGGACCCACAGGCGATGAGCAGTTCTTC. Its translation is CASSLLGPTGDEQFF.

This clone showed up just a few times. Within the sample, other DNA sequences also encode this same CDR3. The chain recombines TRBV28 with TRBJ1-4; D not resolved. CDR1 is MDHEN and CDR2 is SYDVKM in the germline V gene. The CDR3 runs to 11 residues. With 2 bases removed from V and 7 bases from J, the gap between germline ends came to 2 bases. The CDR3 region has the DNA TGTGCCAGCAGTTTAGGTGAAAAACTGTTTTTT. This codes for CASSLGEKLFF.

The chain links TRBV28 to TRBJ1-2; D remains unclear. Trimming removed 0 bases from V and 6 bases from J, with 2 bases in between. This CDR3 has 11 amino acids. Per the germline V gene, CDR1 is MDHEN and CDR2 is SYDVKM. This chain's CDR3 is CASSLWNGYTF. CDR3 coding DNA: TGTGCCAGCAGTTTATGGAATGGCTACACCTTC.

This sequence joins TRBV25-1 and TRBJ2-4; D is ambiguous. Trimming stripped 5 bases from V and 1 base from J, with 15 bases between. The CDR3 is 16 amino acids. The germline CDR1 and CDR2 sequences are MGHDK and SYGVNS. The chain's CDR3 is CASSSGPSGAKNIQYF. The CDR3 DNA reads TGTGCCAGCAGTTCCGGACCGAGTGGGGCCAAAAACATTCAGTACTTC. Full variable domain (rest looked up from reference TRBV25-1 and TRBJ2-4): EADIYQTPRYLVIGTGKKITLECSQTMGHDKMYWYQQDPGMELHLIHYSYGVNSTEKGDLSSESTVSRIRTEHFPLTLESARPSHTSQYLCASSSGPSGAKNIQYFGAGTRLSVL.

V and J are TRBV29-1 and TRBJ2-3; no firm D call. The CDR3 is 13 residues long. The V end was cut by 7 bases, the J end by 1 base, with 12 bases between. CDR1 SQVTM and CDR2 ANQGSEA come from the germline V gene. CDR3 protein: CSGTTGGTDTQYF. CDR3 in DNA: TGCAGCGGGACGACTGGGGGCACAGATACGCAGTATTTT.

The chain carries TRBV21-1 and TRBJ2-1; the table's D call TRBD2 went unverified against the DNA. TRBV21-1 is a recognized pseudogene. This CDR3 is 14 amino acids long. For the CDR3, the DNA is TGTGCCAGCAGCCGAGGGGGGGAATACAATGAGCAGTTCTTC. Its translation is CASSRGGEYNEQFF.

The chain joins TRBV7-9 to TRBJ2-3; TRBD1 agrees at 10 bases. The CDR3 is 15 amino acids. The V gene's germline CDR1 is SEHNR and CDR2 FQNEAQ (reference sequence). V was pared by 5 bases and J by 6 bases, with 8 bases of the junction left unmatched. CDR3 residues: CASSPQTGGRDTQYF. Written as DNA, the CDR3 is TGTGCCAGCAGCCCACAGACAGGGGGCAGGGATACGCAGTATTTT.

The genes are TRBV7-3 and TRBJ2-7, with a possible D match to TRBD2 (6 bases). CDR1 and CDR2 (germline): SGHTA, FQGTGA. This CDR3 spans 16 amino acids. V shed 6 bases and J shed 0 bases, with 18 bases lying between them. CDR3: CASSLMAAGPSYEQYF. The CDR3 DNA reads TGTGCCAGCAGTCTAATGGCGGCGGGACCCTCCTACGAGCAGTACTTC.

The chain employs TRBV28 and TRBJ1-5; D perhaps matches TRBD1 (6 bases). Per the germline V gene, CDR1 is MDHEN and CDR2 is SYDVKM. The CDR3 consists of 14 residues. V lost 7 bases to trimming and J lost 1 base, with 11 bases between them. The CDR3 is CASTGGQSNQPQHF. In DNA form, the CDR3 reads TGTGCCAGCACAGGTGGACAGAGCAATCAGCCCCAGCATTTT. Variable domain in full (rest from reference TRBV28 and TRBJ1-5): DVKVTQSSRYLVKRTGEKVFLECVQDMDHENMFWYRQDPGLGLRLIYFSYDVKMKEKGDIPEGYSVSREKKERFSLILESASTNQTSMYLCASTGGQSNQPQHFGDGTRLSIL.

This chain's CDR3 is CASILRGTQYF. Written as DNA, the CDR3 is TGTGCCAGCATTCTCCGGGGAACGCAGTATTTT. This chain links TRBV28 with TRBJ2-3, with D perhaps matching TRBD2 (5 bases). Trimming removed 7 bases at V and 9 bases at J, with 11 bases between. The CDR3 has 11 residues. Germline V gene sequence: CDR1 MDHEN, CDR2 SYDVKM.

The V call is TRBV9, the J call TRBJ1-1, with D unresolved. The CDR3 sequence is 15 residues long. Trimming left V 4 bases short and J 0 bases short, with 13 bases between. Germline values: CDR1 SGDLS, CDR2 YYNGEE. The CDR3 region is CASSPAGAMNTEAFF. The CDR3 DNA sequence: TGTGCCAGCAGCCCGGCGGGTGCTATGAACACTGAAGCTTTCTTT.

About this clone: Within the sample, other DNA sequences also encode this same CDR3. This chain links TRBV11-2 with TRBJ2-7, with D unresolved. Trimming cost V 6 bases and J 5 bases, with 17 bases left between them. This CDR3 region has 14 residues. The germline CDR1 and CDR2 sequences are SGHAT and FQNNGV. CDR3: CASSPRSTSNEQYF. The CDR3 nucleotides read TGTGCCAGCAGTCCCCGCAGTACCTCGAACGAGCAGTACTTC.

V usage is TRBV28 and J usage is TRBJ1-3; no reliable D call. Between the trimmed V and J ends, which lost 10 bases and 4 bases, there was a span of 20 bases. CDR1 and CDR2 (germline): MDHEN, SYDVKM. This CDR3 has 15 amino acids. CDR3 sequence reads: CATLRGRGSGNTIYF. The CDR3 DNA is TGTGCCACCCTCCGAGGCCGGGGTTCCGGAAACACCATATATTTT.